The 29 T cell receptor beta chains in this list originate from one sample, sequenced in a study of blood T cell repertoires in COVID-19. TCRdb keeps only in-frame clones here, not all; method: immunoSEQ multiplex PCR. The data contain roughly 240,000 clones, 82% of them seen just once; the ten biggest clones take up 1.5% to 2%. Material: peripheral blood. The receptors shown here come from a woman aged 80 or over with acute or convalescent COVID-19.

This clone was seen a handful of times. The V and J genes are TRBV30 and TRBJ1-6, with D maybe TRBD1 (5 bases). The CDR3 loop spans 12 amino acids. Germline V lookup: CDR1 GTSNPN, CDR2 SVGIG (reference sequence). Trimming pared 5 bases from V and 5 bases from J, leaving 7 bases between. The CDR3, as DNA: TGTGCCTGGGACAGCAATAATTCACCCCTCCACTTT. Translated, it gives CAWDSNNSPLHF.

V gene TRBV4-1 combines with J gene TRBJ2-2; 7 bases align to TRBD1. The CDR3 is made up of 16 amino acids. From germline, CDR1 is MGHRA and CDR2 YSYEKL. V was pared by 0 bases and J by 5 bases, with 6 bases of the junction left unmatched. The CDR3 region is CASSQEAGGVTGELFF. In DNA, the CDR3 is TGCGCCAGCAGCCAAGAAGCAGGGGGTGTAACCGGGGAGCTGTTTTTT.

Many counts were recorded for this clone. CDR3 protein: CASSLRQGDTEAFF. The DNA of the CDR3 is TGTGCCAGCAGTCTTCGACAGGGGGACACTGAAGCTTTCTTT. The V call is TRBV2, the J call TRBJ1-1, with 9 bases matching TRBD1. Germline CDR1 reads SNHLY; CDR2 reads FYNNEI. J gave up 3 bases and V 5 bases, and 4 bases lay outside the gene matches. The CDR3 extends over 14 amino acids.

CDR3 amino acids: CASTKKGDGQPQHF. The DNA for the CDR3 is TGTGCCAGCACAAAAAAAGGGGATGGGCAGCCCCAGCATTTT. The V call is TRBV2, the J call TRBJ1-5; D is perhaps TRBD1 (5 bases). Per the germline V gene, CDR1 is SNHLY and CDR2 is FYNNEI. V lost 7 bases to trimming and J lost 7 bases, with 17 bases between them. The CDR3 consists of 14 residues.

The chain joins TRBV5-4 to TRBJ2-4; D might be TRBD1 (7 bases). The CDR3 is 15 amino acids. V lost 0 bases and J 6 bases, leaving 13 bases between the germline ends. CDR1 is SGHNT, CDR2 YYREEE, per germline (reference sequence). The CDR3 region is CASSLEVQGGNIQYF. CDR3 nucleotides: TGTGCCAGCAGCTTGGAGGTTCAGGGGGGAAACATTCAGTACTTC.

The J gene is TRBJ1-1, the V gene TRBV7-6, with D possibly matching TRBD1 (5 bases). The CDR3 extends over 13 amino acids. V dropped 5 bases and J dropped 1 base, with 8 bases sitting between them. Germline loops: CDR1 SGHVS, CDR2 FNYEAQ. The CDR3 coding sequence is TGTGCCAGCAGCACGGACACGAACACTGAAGCTTTCTTT. It yields the protein CASSTDTNTEAFF.

The chain has TRBV11-1 and TRBJ2-5, with 7 bases fitting TRBD2. Germline V gives CDR1 SGHAT, CDR2 FQDESV (reference sequence). Unmatched junction bases numbered 7, after V lost 5 bases and J lost 4 bases. The CDR3 loop spans 14 amino acids. CDR3: CASSDRGEGETQYF. In nucleotides, the CDR3 is TGTGCCAGCAGCGATCGGGGGGAGGGAGAGACCCAGTACTTC.

This chain links TRBV5-5 with TRBJ1-2, with 12 bases fitting TRBD1. The CDR3 runs 15 residues. Germline-derived CDR1 and CDR2 are SGHKS and YYEKEE (reference sequence). J gave up 4 bases and V 7 bases, and 8 bases lay outside the gene matches. The DNA of the CDR3 is TGTGCCAGCGGGGACAGGGGGCAGGGGTTCTATGGCTACACCTTC. This translates into CASGDRGQGFYGYTF.

The chain joins TRBV27 to TRBJ2-1, with TRBD2 as a possible D gene (5 bases). This CDR3 comprises 15 residues. Germline CDR1 MNHEY, CDR2 SMNVEV (reference sequence). Trimming removed 3 bases at V and 3 bases at J, with 12 bases between. The CDR3 coding sequence is TGTGCCAGCAGTTTGGAGAGGGCCTTCTACAATGAGCAGTTCTTC. It translates to CASSLERAFYNEQFF.

The chain recombines TRBV7-8 with TRBJ2-3; D is possibly TRBD1 (6 bases). This CDR3 has 15 residues. V was trimmed by 0 bases and J by 7 bases, leaving 14 bases between them. Germline V CDR1 and CDR2: SGHVS, FQNEAQ. The CDR3 DNA reads as TGTGCCAGCAGCTTAGCTCCTCGGACAGCTAATACGCAGTATTTT. Its translation is CASSLAPRTANTQYF. The whole variable domain, filled in from reference TRBV7-8 and TRBJ2-3, reads GAGVSQSPRYKVAKRGQDVALRCDPISGHVSLFWYQQALGQGPEFLTYFQNEAQLDKSGLPSDRFFAERPEGSVSTLKIQRTQQEDSAVYLCASSLAPRTANTQYFGPGTRLTVL.

This clone has more than one count but fewer than ten. V and J are TRBV3-1 (or the pseudogene TRBV3-2) and TRBJ1-2, with D possibly being TRBD1 (5 bases). Germline loops: CDR1 LGHDT, CDR2 YNNKEL (reference sequence). CDR3 size: 12 residues. Trimming removed 4 bases at V and 8 bases at J, with 11 bases between. This CDR3 is CASSPGGSGYTF. The CDR3 DNA reads as TGTGCCAGCAGCCCGGGGGGAAGCGGCTACACCTTC.

This chain connects TRBV19 to TRBJ1-3, with a possible D match to TRBD1 (5 bases). Trimming pared 2 bases from V and 1 base from J, leaving 9 bases between. The CDR3 length is 15 residues. Germline V gene data show CDR1 as LNHDA and CDR2 as SQIVND (reference sequence). This chain's CDR3 is CASSILQGSGNTIYF. The CDR3 nucleotides read TGTGCCAGTAGTATACTGCAGGGTTCTGGAAACACCATATATTTT.

The CDR3 reads CASSDFALGRGYNEQFF. DNA for the CDR3: TGTGCCAGCAGTGATTTCGCCTTGGGCAGGGGCTACAATGAGCAGTTCTTC. The rearrangement joins TRBV25-1 to TRBJ2-1; the D gene is possibly TRBD1 (6 bases). The CDR3 is made up of 17 amino acids. V shed 3 bases and J shed 3 bases, with 18 bases lying between them. Germline CDR1 reads MGHDK; CDR2 reads SYGVNS.

This chain connects TRBV20-1 to TRBJ2-7; no clear D gene. V dropped 3 bases and J dropped 4 bases, with 10 bases sitting between them. The CDR3 consists of 12 residues. Looked up from germline, CDR1 is DFQATT and CDR2 is SNEGSKA (reference sequence). DNA for the CDR3: TGCAGTGCTAGTCAGTCGTTGTACGAGCAGTACTTC. Translation: CSASQSLYEQYF.

The CDR3 nucleotides read TGCGCCAGCAGCTTGGTAGCTGGGGCCAACGTCCTGACTTTC. Its protein product is CASSLVAGANVLTF. This rearrangement joins TRBV5-1 to TRBJ2-6; D call uncertain. Per the germline V gene, CDR1 is SGHRS and CDR2 is YFSETQ. V was cut by 0 bases and J by 2 bases, with 3 bases left in between. The CDR3 length is 14 residues. Full variable domain (missing parts from reference TRBV5-1 and TRBJ2-6): KAGVTQTPRYLIKTRGQQVTLSCSPISGHRSVSWYQQTPGQGLQFLFEYFSETQRNKGNFPGRFSGRQFSNSRSEMNVSTLELGDSALYLCASSLVAGANVLTFGAGSRLTVL.

The chain employs TRBV2 and TRBJ1-5, with a possible D match to TRBD1 (5 bases). The CDR3 covers 14 residues. Germline values: CDR1 SNHLY, CDR2 FYNNEI. Between the trimmed V and J ends, which lost 4 bases and 2 bases, there was a span of 9 bases. The CDR3 spells CASSADSGNQPQHF. The CDR3 DNA reads as TGTGCCAGCAGTGCCGACAGTGGCAATCAGCCCCAGCATTTT.

The chain joins TRBV11-2 to TRBJ2-2; D gene unclear. V was cut by 5 bases and J by 3 bases, with 10 bases left in between. The germline V gene encodes CDR1 SGHAT and CDR2 FQNNGV. The CDR3 consists of 14 residues. CDR3 DNA: TGTGCCAGCAGCCACCCAGGCTACACCGGGGAGCTGTTTTTT. Its protein is CASSHPGYTGELFF.

To note about this clone: The same CDR3 is also encoded by other DNA sequences in this sample. The V and J genes are TRBV6-2 or TRBV6-3 and TRBJ1-1; TRBD1 might be the D (5 bases). There are 15 residues in the CDR3. Trimming removed 0 bases from V and 4 bases from J, with 12 bases in between. Germline CDR1 reads MNHEY; CDR2 reads SVGEGT. In nucleotides, the CDR3 is TGTGCCAGCAGTTACTCGGGCAGAAGGGGCACTGAAGCTTTCTTT. It is translated as CASSYSGRRGTEAFF.

V gene TRBV12-3 or TRBV12-4 combines with J gene TRBJ2-1; D might be TRBD1 (6 bases). V was cut by 4 bases and J by 14 bases, with 18 bases left in between. The CDR3 is 13 residues long. The CDR3 nucleotides are TGTGCCAGCAGTTCCACGACAGGTCGTGAAGAGTTCTTC. It codes for CASSSTTGREEFF.

The CDR3 here is CASSPRRAGELFF. CDR3 coding DNA: TGTGCCAGCAGCCCCCGGCGGGCCGGGGAGCTGTTTTTT. The chain combines TRBV11-2 with TRBJ2-2, with D perhaps matching TRBD2 (5 bases). The length of the CDR3 is 13 residues. V was shortened by 5 bases and J by 6 bases, with 10 bases between the two germline ends. Germline assignment: CDR1 SGHAT and CDR2 FQNNGV.

The chain joins TRBV5-1 to TRBJ2-1; TRBD1 matches at 11 bases. The CDR3 runs 16 residues. Looked up from germline, CDR1 is SGHRS and CDR2 is YFSETQ. Trimming took 4 bases from V and 7 from J; bases not matched to a gene: 10. The CDR3 DNA follows: TGCGCCAGCAGCATTACGTCCGGGACAGGGGGAAATGAGCAGTTCTTC. Its translation: CASSITSGTGGNEQFF.

This sequence joins TRBV15 and TRBJ2-7; D may be TRBD1 (5 bases). Trimming removed 0 bases at V and 3 bases at J, with 6 bases between. The CDR3 consists of 13 residues. Germline values: CDR1 LNHNV, CDR2 YYDKDF (reference sequence). The CDR3 region is CATSRDRVYEQYF. The CDR3 DNA reads as TGTGCCACCAGCAGAGACAGGGTCTACGAGCAGTACTTC.

The chain joins TRBV4-3 to TRBJ1-2; no definite D call. CDR3 length: 14 amino acids. V lost 0 bases to trimming and J lost 0 bases, with 5 bases between them. The germline CDR1 and CDR2 sequences are LGHNA and YSLEER. The CDR3 DNA follows: TGCGCCAGCAGCCAAGACGTTTCTAACTATGGCTACACCTTC. It encodes CASSQDVSNYGYTF.

The chain combines TRBV5-6 with TRBJ1-4, with D possibly matching TRBD1 (6 bases). The germline gives CDR1 SGHDT, CDR2 YYEEEE. CDR3 size: 14 residues. Trimming stripped 7 bases from V and 8 bases from J, with 18 bases between. The CDR3 DNA reads as TGTGCCAGCGCACAGGGTCTGTTCCGAGAAAAACTGTTTTTT. Amino acid sequence: CASAQGLFREKLFF.

The chain is built from TRBV5-1 and TRBJ2-7; the D gene is possibly TRBD2 (5 bases). V was trimmed by 5 bases and J by 2 bases, leaving 11 bases between them. Per the germline V gene, CDR1 is SGHRS and CDR2 is YFSETQ. The CDR3 consists of 13 residues. The CDR3 nucleotides read TGCGCCAGCAGTCCAACTAGAACCTACGAGCAGTACTTC. As protein: CASSPTRTYEQYF.

The chain combines TRBV5-5 with TRBJ2-1, with D perhaps TRBD2 (7 bases). This CDR3 region has 18 residues. Trimming stripped 4 bases from V and 2 bases from J, with 22 bases between. Germline lookup yields CDR1 SGHKS and CDR2 YYEKEE (reference sequence). The CDR3 DNA is TGTGCCAGCAGCCCTGGGATGTTGGGGGGGCTGACCTACAATGAGCAGTTCTTC. Residues: CASSPGMLGGLTYNEQFF.

The V and J genes are TRBV6-6 and TRBJ1-2, with D unresolved. V gave up 0 bases and J gave up 8 bases, with 19 bases separating them. The CDR3 length is 16 residues. In germline, CDR1 is MNHNY, CDR2 SVGAGI (reference sequence). In DNA, the CDR3 is TGTGCCAGCAGTTACTCCGTGGGCCGGGAGACGAGAGGCTACACCTTC. Translating gives CASSYSVGRETRGYTF.

The DNA for the CDR3 is TGTGCCAGCAGCCGGTTCAGGGCGACCGGGGAGCTGTTTTTT. It specifies CASSRFRATGELFF. The chain uses TRBV5-8 and TRBJ2-2, with D tentatively TRBD1 (5 bases). V was trimmed by 4 bases and J by 5 bases, leaving 12 bases between them. The CDR3 runs 14 residues. The germline CDR1 and CDR2 sequences are SGHTS and YDEGEE.

The genes are TRBV7-2 and TRBJ1-5; 8 bases are shared with TRBD1. The CDR3 runs to 14 residues. Per germline, CDR1 SGHTA and CDR2 FQGNSA. Unmatched junction bases numbered 7, after V lost 5 bases and J lost 7 bases. Written as DNA, the CDR3 is TGTGCCAGCAGCAGCTCAGGGGGCGGGCAGCCCCAGCATTTT. Encoded protein: CASSSSGGGQPQHF.